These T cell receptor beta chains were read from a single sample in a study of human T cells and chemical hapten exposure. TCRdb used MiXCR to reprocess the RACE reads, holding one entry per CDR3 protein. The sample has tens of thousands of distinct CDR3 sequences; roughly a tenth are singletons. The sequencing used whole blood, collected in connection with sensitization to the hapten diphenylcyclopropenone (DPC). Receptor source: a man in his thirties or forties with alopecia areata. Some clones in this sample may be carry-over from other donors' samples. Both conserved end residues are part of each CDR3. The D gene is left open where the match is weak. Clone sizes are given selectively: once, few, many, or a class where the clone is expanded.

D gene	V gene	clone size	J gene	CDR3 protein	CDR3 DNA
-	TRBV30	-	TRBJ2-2	CAWTSWNTGELFF	TGTGCCTGGACTAGCTGGAACACCGGGGAGCTGTTTTTT
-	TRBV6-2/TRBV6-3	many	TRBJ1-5	CASSRYLTGSVAPQHF	TGTGCCAGCAGCCGTTATCTTACGGGCTCCGTGGCGCCCCAGCATTTT
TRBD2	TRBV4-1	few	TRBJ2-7	CASSQDPPESGGTWGQYF	TGCGCCAGCAGCCAAGATCCCCCGGAAAGCGGGGGTACCTGGGGGCAGTACTTC
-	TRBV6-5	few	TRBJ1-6	CASSFESGGAGSPLHF	TGTGCCAGCAGTTTCGAATCGGGGGGAGCAGGTTCACCCCTCCACTTT
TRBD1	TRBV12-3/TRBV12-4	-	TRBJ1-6	CASSPRDSGISPLHF	TGTGCCAGCAGTCCCCGGGACAGTGGTATTTCACCCCTCCACTTT
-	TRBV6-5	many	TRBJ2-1	CASSAYRGLTWDEQFF	TGTGCCAGCAGTGCCTATCGGGGACTCACGTGGGATGAGCAGTTCTTC
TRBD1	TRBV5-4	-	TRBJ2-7	CASSTGTGPYEQYF	TGTGCCAGCAGCACCGGGACAGGGCCCTACGAGCAGTACTTC
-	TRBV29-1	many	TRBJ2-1	CSVEKLAEQFF	TGCAGCGTTGAAAAACTAGCCGAGCAGTTCTTC
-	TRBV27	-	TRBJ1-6	CATGSPSYNSPLHF	TGTGCCACCGGGAGTCCCTCCTATAATTCACCCCTCCACTTT
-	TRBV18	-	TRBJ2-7	CASSALDSSYEQYF	TGTGCCAGCTCAGCGCTGGACAGCAGCTACGAGCAGTACTTC
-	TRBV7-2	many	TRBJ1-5	CASSLVPGPQHF	TGTGCCAGCAGCTTAGTGCCTGGGCCCCAGCATTTT
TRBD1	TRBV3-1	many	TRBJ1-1	CASSPGTGAQNTEAFF	TGTGCCAGCAGTCCCGGGACAGGCGCTCAGAACACTGAAGCTTTCTTT
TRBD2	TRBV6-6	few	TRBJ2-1	CASSYSILTSGRARDEQFF	TGTGCCAGCAGTTACTCGATCCTGACTAGCGGGAGGGCCAGGGATGAGCAGTTCTTC
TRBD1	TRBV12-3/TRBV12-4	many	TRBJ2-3	CASRPTGSTDTQYF	TGTGCCAGCAGACCGACAGGGAGCACAGATACGCAGTATTTT
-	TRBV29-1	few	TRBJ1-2	CSVDVQRSYTF	TGCAGCGTTGATGTCCAGAGAAGCTACACCTTC
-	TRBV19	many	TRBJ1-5	CASSIGGPGNQPQHF	TGTGCCAGCAGTATAGGCGGTCCAGGCAATCAGCCCCAGCATTTT
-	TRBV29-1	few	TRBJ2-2	CSVSLTLTSANTGELFF	TGCAGCGTTTCCCTAACTTTGACATCCGCGAACACCGGGGAGCTGTTTTTT
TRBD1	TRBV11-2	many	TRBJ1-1	CASSPRQGTGEAFF	TGTGCCAGCAGCCCGAGACAGGGAACGGGTGAAGCTTTCTTT
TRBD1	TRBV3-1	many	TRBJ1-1	CASLRQGMNTEAFF	TGTGCCAGCCTCCGACAGGGAATGAACACTGAAGCTTTCTTT
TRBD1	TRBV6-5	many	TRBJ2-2	CASRGTGNTGELFF	TGTGCCAGCAGGGGGACAGGGAACACCGGGGAGCTGTTTTTT
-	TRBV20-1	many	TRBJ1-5	CSARTTGNQPQHF	TGCAGTGCTAGGACCACAGGGAATCAGCCCCAGCATTTT
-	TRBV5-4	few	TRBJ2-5	CASSLPRGDQETQYF	TGTGCCAGCAGCTTACCCCGAGGAGATCAAGAGACCCAGTACTTC
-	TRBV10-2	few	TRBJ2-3	CASSESIDTQYF	TGCGCCAGCAGTGAAAGTATAGATACGCAGTATTTT
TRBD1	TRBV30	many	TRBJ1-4	CAWSGTGRTNEKLFF	TGTGCCTGGAGTGGGACAGGAAGAACTAATGAAAAACTGTTTTTT
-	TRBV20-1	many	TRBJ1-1	CSERQYLNTEAFF	TGCAGTGAGCGACAATATCTGAACACTGAAGCTTTCTTT
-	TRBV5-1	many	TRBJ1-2	CASSLGPDTSYGYTF	TGCGCCAGCAGCTTAGGACCCGACACCTCCTATGGCTACACCTTC
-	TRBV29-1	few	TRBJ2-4	CSPVGGHLAKNIQYF	TGCAGCCCCGTTGGAGGCCACTTAGCCAAAAACATTCAGTACTTC
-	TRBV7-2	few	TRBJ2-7	CASSRKGAEDEQYF	TGTGCCAGCAGCCGGAAGGGCGCAGAGGACGAGCAGTACTTC
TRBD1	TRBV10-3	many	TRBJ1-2	CAISTGGYGYTF	TGTGCCATTTCGACAGGGGGCTATGGCTACACCTTC
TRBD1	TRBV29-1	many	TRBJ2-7	CSVSGQGAREQYF	TGCAGCGTTTCGGGACAGGGGGCGAGGGAGCAGTACTTC
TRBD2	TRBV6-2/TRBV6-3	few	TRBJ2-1	CASRAGLVVDEQFF	TGTGCCAGCCGCGCCGGACTAGTGGTCGATGAGCAGTTCTTC
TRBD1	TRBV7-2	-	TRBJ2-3	CASSFRQGWNTDTQYF	TGTGCCAGCAGCTTTCGACAGGGCTGGAACACAGATACGCAGTATTTT
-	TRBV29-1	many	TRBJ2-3	CSVAATLGPDTQYF	TGCAGCGTTGCTGCAACCTTGGGCCCAGATACGCAGTATTTT
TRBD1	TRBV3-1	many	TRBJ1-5	CASSPNGRGRQPQHF	TGTGCCAGCAGCCCCAATGGGAGGGGGCGTCAGCCCCAGCATTTT
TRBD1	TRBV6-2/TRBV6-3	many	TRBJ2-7	CATLGQGAYEQYF	TGTGCCACCCTCGGACAGGGTGCGTACGAGCAGTACTTC
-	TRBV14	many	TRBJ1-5	CASSQGGNHQPQHF	TGTGCCAGCAGCCAAGGCGGAAACCATCAGCCCCAGCATTTT
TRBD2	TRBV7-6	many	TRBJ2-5	CAATSGARSETQYF	TGTGCCGCAACTAGCGGAGCTAGGAGCGAGACCCAGTACTTC
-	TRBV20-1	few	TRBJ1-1	CSARERQDTEAFF	TGCAGTGCTAGAGAAAGGCAGGACACTGAAGCTTTCTTT
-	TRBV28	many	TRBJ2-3	CASSSRGSTDTQYF	TGTGCCAGCAGTTCCAGGGGCTCCACAGATACGCAGTATTTT
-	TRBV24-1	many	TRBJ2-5	CATSPGFQETQYF	TGTGCCACCAGTCCGGGGTTCCAAGAGACCCAGTACTTC
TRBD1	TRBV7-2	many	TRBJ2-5	CASSLGQGSRTSAIETQYF	TGTGCCAGCAGCTTAGGACAGGGGAGTAGAACTAGTGCGATAGAGACCCAGTACTTC
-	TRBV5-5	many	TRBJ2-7	CASSLGVQPTYEQYF	TGTGCCAGCAGCCTCGGGGTCCAACCGACCTACGAGCAGTACTTC
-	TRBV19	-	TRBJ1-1	CASSKEPNTEAFF	TGTGCCAGTAGTAAGGAACCGAACACTGAAGCTTTCTTT
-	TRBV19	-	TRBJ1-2	CASSIGETGNYGYTF	TGTGCCAGTAGTATAGGGGAAACAGGGAACTATGGCTACACCTTC
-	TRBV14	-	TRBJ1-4	CASSHPGPGEKLFF	TGTGCCAGCAGCCACCCGGGGCCGGGTGAAAAACTGTTTTTT
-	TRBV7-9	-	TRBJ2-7	CASTPINPTKDEQYF	TGTGCCAGCACCCCGATAAACCCGACGAAGGACGAGCAGTACTTC
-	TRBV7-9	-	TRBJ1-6	CASSLSGDSPLHF	TGTGCCAGCAGCTTATCAGGCGATTCACCCCTCCACTTT
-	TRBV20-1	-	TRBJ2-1	CSALPGQLSYNEQFF	TGCAGTGCTCTACCGGGACAACTCTCCTACAATGAGCAGTTCTTC
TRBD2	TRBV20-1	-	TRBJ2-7	CSARPPGLAVSYEQYF	TGCAGTGCTAGACCCCCGGGACTAGCGGTCTCCTACGAGCAGTACTTC
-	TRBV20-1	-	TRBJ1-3	CSARGEDIGGNTIYF	TGCAGTGCTAGAGGAGAAGACATCGGTGGAAACACCATATATTTT
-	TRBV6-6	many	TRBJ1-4	CASSQTDMVEKLFF	TGTGCCAGCAGTCAAACTGACATGGTCGAAAAACTGTTTTTT
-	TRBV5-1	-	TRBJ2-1	CASSLNAGGFSYNEQFF	TGCGCCAGCAGCTTAAACGCAGGGGGGTTCTCCTACAATGAGCAGTTCTTC
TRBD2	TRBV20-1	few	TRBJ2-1	CSALGTSVYNEQFF	TGCAGTGCCCTGGGGACTAGCGTATACAATGAGCAGTTCTTC
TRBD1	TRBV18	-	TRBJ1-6	CASSLKETGSESPLHF	TGTGCCAGCTCCCTGAAAGAGACAGGGTCGGAATCACCCCTCCACTTT
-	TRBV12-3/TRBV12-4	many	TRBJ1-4	CASSRGHSTGEKLFF	TGTGCCAGCAGTCGCGGACATTCGACGGGGGAAAAACTGTTTTTT
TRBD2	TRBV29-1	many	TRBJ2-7	CSTTSGRNEQYF	TGCAGCACGACTAGCGGGAGAAACGAGCAGTACTTC
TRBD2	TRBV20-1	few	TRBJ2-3	CSALTSGRDTQYF	TGCAGTGCCTTGACTAGCGGGAGAGATACGCAGTATTTT
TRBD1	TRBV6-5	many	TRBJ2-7	CASSWTGENYEQYF	TGTGCCAGCAGCTGGACAGGTGAAAACTACGAGCAGTACTTC
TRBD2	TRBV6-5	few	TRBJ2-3	CASSYFGGRGTDTQYF	TGTGCCAGCAGTTACTTTGGCGGGAGAGGCACAGATACGCAGTATTTT
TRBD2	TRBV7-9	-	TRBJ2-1	CASSSTSGGADQFF	TGTGCCAGCAGCTCGACGAGCGGGGGGGCCGATCAGTTCTTC